This TCR beta chain was captured by sequencing in a study of glioma-infiltrating T cells. This CDR3 has 15 residues. Trimming took 5 bases from V and 5 from J; bases not matched to a gene: 9. Study-wide results and caveats: Tissue-blood divergence was below expectation in non-neoplastic patients, above in gliomas.

TCR alpha and beta CDR3 regions were amplified from RNA using iRepertoire nested multiplex PCR. TCRdb processed the multiplex PCR reads anew with MiXCR; each CDR3 protein has one entry. The table includes approximately 190,000 distinct CDR3 sequences, around 32% detected once. This clonotype was observed a handful of times. Its antigen is currently unknown. The chain combines TRBV12-3 or TRBV12-4 with TRBJ1-5; 7 bases fit TRBD1. The sample comprised glioma tissue, nonneoplastic brain tissue, or PBMCs (not recorded which). The receptor comes from a human donor with low-grade glioma or glioblastoma, undergoing nonglioma brain surgery, or in good health (not recorded which). The CDR3 region has the DNA TGTGCCAGCAGTCCCGCGGGAGGGGGCGATCAGCCCCAGCATTTT. Protein: CASSPAGGGDQPQHF.